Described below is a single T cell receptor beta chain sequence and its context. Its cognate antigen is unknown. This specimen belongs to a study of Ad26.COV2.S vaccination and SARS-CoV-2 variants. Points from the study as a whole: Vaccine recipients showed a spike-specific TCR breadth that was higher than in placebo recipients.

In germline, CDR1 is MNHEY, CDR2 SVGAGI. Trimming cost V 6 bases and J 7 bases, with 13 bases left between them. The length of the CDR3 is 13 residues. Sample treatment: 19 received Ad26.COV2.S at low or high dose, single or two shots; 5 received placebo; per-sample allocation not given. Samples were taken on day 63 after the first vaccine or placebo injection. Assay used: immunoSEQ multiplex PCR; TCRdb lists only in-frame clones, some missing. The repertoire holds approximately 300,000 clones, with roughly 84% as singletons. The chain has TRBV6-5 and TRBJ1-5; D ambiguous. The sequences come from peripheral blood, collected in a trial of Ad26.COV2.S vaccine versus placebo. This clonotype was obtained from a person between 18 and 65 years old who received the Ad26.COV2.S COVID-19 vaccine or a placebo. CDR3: CASRRSSSQPQHF. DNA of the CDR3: TGTGCCAGCAGAAGGTCATCCTCCCAGCCCCAGCATTTT.